What follows are 7 T cell receptor beta chains derived from one specimen sequenced in a study of blood T cell repertoires in COVID-19. Here immunoSEQ multiplex PCR was the method, and the copy in TCRdb shows in-frame clones only, minus some. Of about 180,000 clones listed, roughly 86% are singletons. Sequenced sample: peripheral blood. These receptors all come from a man aged 55 to 69 with COVID-19, enrolled during active disease.

The chain employs TRBV11-3 and TRBJ2-7; D call uncertain. The CDR3 loop spans 14 amino acids. Looked up from germline, CDR1 is SGHNT and CDR2 is YENEEA. Trimming removed 1 base at V and 0 bases at J, with 7 bases between. This CDR3 is CASSLATISYEQYF. The CDR3 nucleotides read TGTGCCAGCAGCTTAGCGACAATCTCCTACGAGCAGTACTTC.

The chain uses TRBV4-3 and TRBJ2-5; no clear D. V gave up 1 base and J gave up 0 bases, with 3 bases separating them. This CDR3 is built from 13 residues. Germline values: CDR1 LGHNA, CDR2 YSLEER. Written as DNA, the CDR3 is TGCGCCAGCAGCCAAGGGCACCAAGAGACCCAGTACTTC. Translating it yields CASSQGHQETQYF.

V usage is TRBV5-8 and J usage is TRBJ1-5; TRBD1 matches at 7 bases. CDR1 and CDR2 (germline): SGHTS, YDEGEE. With 2 bases clipped from V and 5 bases from J, the junction kept 7 bases outside the gene matches. The CDR3 spans 15 residues. The CDR3 nucleotides read TGTGCCAGCAGCTTACTAAGGGGGCTCCATCAGCCCCAGCATTTT. Its translation: CASSLLRGLHQPQHF.

The rearrangement links TRBV19 to TRBJ2-1; tentative D call: TRBD2 (5 bases). The germline V and J ends were trimmed by 0 bases and 2 bases, with 11 bases remaining between them. In germline, CDR1 is LNHDA, CDR2 SQIVND (reference sequence). The CDR3 contains 16 residues. CDR3 bases: TGTGCCAGTAGTATAGATCGGGGTGTTCCCTACAATGAGCAGTTCTTC. It is translated as CASSIDRGVPYNEQFF. Full variable domain (missing parts from reference TRBV19 and TRBJ2-1): DGGITQSPKYLFRKEGQNVTLSCEQNLNHDAMYWYRQDPGQGLRLIYYSQIVNDFQKGDIAEGYSVSREKKESFPLTVTSAQKNPTAFYLCASSIDRGVPYNEQFFGPGTRLTVL.

This chain connects TRBV28 to TRBJ2-7; weak D call: TRBD2 (5 bases). Germline CDR1 reads MDHEN; CDR2 reads SYDVKM. CDR3 length equals 12 residues. V lost 7 bases, J lost 2 bases, and 9 bases lay in between. The CDR3 nucleotides are TGTGCCAGCAAGGTCGGGGCCTACGAGCAGTACTTC. Translated, it gives CASKVGAYEQYF.

The CDR3 loop is CASSNDRGSGYEQYF. The CDR3 nucleotides read TGTGCCAGTAGTAATGATCGGGGGTCCGGCTACGAGCAGTACTTC. The V and J genes are TRBV19 and TRBJ2-7; D is perhaps TRBD2 (6 bases). In germline, CDR1 is LNHDA, CDR2 SQIVND (reference sequence). The CDR3 is 15 amino acids. Trimming stripped 4 bases from V and 3 bases from J, with 16 bases between. Based on the CDR3 plus reference TRBV19 and TRBJ2-7, the full variable domain is DGGITQSPKYLFRKEGQNVTLSCEQNLNHDAMYWYRQDPGQGLRLIYYSQIVNDFQKGDIAEGYSVSREKKESFPLTVTSAQKNPTAFYLCASSNDRGSGYEQYFGPGTRLTVT.

This clone is a singleton in its sample. This rearrangement joins TRBV30 to TRBJ1-5; D is possibly TRBD1 (5 bases). Germline loops: CDR1 GTSNPN, CDR2 SVGIG (reference sequence). The CDR3 loop spans 14 amino acids. The ends were cut back, 2 bases at V and 2 bases at J, with 10 bases in the middle. DNA of the CDR3: TGTGCCTGGAGTCAGGGTTCTGGCAATCAGCCCCAGCATTTT. It codes for CAWSQGSGNQPQHF. Drawing the rest from reference TRBV30 and TRBJ1-5, the complete variable domain is SQTIHQWPATLVQPVGSPLSLECTVEGTSNPNLYWYRQAAGRGLQLLFYSVGIGQISSEVPQNLSASRPQDRQFILSSKKLLLSDSGFYLCAWSQGSGNQPQHFGDGTRLSIL.